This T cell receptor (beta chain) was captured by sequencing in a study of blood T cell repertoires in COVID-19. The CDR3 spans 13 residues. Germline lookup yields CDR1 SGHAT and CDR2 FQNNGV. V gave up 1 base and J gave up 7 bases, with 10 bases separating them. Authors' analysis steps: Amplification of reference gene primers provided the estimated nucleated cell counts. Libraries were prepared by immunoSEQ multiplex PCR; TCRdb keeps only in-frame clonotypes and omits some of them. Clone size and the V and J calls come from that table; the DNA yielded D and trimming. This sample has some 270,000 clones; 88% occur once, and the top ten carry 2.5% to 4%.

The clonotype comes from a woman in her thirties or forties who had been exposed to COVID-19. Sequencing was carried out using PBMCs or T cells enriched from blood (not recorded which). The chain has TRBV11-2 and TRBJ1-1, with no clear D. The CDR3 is CASSLVRFSEAFF. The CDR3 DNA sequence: TGTGCCAGCAGCTTAGTGCGATTTAGTGAAGCTTTCTTT.